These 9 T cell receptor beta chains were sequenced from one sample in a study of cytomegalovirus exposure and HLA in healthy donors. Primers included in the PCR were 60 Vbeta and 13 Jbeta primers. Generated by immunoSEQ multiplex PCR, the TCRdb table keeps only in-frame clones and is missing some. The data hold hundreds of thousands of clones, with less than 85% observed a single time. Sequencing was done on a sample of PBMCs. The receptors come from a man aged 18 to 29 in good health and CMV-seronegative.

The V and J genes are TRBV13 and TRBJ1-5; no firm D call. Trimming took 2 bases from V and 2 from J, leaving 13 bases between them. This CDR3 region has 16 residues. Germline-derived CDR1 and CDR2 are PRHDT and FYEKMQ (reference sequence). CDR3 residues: CASSLSGPRGNQPQHF. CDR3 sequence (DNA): TGTGCCAGCAGCTTATCCGGCCCCCGGGGCAATCAGCCCCAGCATTTT. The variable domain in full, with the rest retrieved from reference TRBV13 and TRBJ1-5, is AAGVIQSPRHLIKEKRETATLKCYPIPRHDTVYWYQQGPGQDPQFLISFYEKMQSDKGSIPDRFSAQQFSDYHSELNMSSLELGDSALYFCASSLSGPRGNQPQHFGDGTRLSIL.

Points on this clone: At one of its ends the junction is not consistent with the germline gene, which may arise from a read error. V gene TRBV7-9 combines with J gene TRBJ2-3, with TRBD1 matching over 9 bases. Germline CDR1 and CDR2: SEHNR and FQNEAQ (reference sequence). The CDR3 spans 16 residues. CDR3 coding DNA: TGTTCCAGCAGCTCGGTATGGGGACAGGGCGTCAATACGCAGTATTTT. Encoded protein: CSSSSVWGQGVNTQYF.

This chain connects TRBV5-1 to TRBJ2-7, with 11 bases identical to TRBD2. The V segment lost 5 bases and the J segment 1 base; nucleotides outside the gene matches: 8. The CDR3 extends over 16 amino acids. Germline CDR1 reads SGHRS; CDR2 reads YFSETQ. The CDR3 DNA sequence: TGCGCCAGCAGACCAGGACTAGCGGGCCTGTCCTACGAGCAGTACTTC. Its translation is CASRPGLAGLSYEQYF. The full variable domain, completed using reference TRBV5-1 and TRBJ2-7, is KAGVTQTPRYLIKTRGQQVTLSCSPISGHRSVSWYQQTPGQGLQFLFEYFSETQRNKGNFPGRFSGRQFSNSRSEMNVSTLELGDSALYLCASRPGLAGLSYEQYFGPGTRLTVT.

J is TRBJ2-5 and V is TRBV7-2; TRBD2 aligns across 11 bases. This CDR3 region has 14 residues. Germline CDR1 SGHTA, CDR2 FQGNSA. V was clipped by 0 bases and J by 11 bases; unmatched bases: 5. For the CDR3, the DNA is TGTGCCAGCAGCTTAGCCCCTAGCGGGGGGAGGCAGTACTTC. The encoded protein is CASSLAPSGGRQYF.

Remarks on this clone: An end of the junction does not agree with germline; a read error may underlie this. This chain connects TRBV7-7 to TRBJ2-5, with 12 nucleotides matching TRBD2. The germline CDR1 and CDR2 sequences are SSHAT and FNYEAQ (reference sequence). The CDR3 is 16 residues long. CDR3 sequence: CASSHGLAGTQETQYF. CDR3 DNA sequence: TGTGCTAGCAGCCACGGACTAGCGGGAACACAAGAGACCCAGTACTTC.

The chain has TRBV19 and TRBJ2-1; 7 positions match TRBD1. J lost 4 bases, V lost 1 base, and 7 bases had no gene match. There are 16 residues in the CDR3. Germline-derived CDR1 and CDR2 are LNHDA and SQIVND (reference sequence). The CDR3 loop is CASSIVGEGAYNEQFF. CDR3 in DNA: TGTGCCAGTAGTATAGTCGGCGAGGGGGCTTACAATGAGCAGTTCTTC.

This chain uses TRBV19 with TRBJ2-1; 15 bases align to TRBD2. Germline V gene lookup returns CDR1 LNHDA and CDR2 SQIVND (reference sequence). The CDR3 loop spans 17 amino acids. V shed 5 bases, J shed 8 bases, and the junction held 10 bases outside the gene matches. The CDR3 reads CASSSPGTSGRWDEQFF. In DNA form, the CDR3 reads TGTGCCAGTAGTTCCCCCGGGACTAGCGGGAGGTGGGATGAGCAGTTCTTC.

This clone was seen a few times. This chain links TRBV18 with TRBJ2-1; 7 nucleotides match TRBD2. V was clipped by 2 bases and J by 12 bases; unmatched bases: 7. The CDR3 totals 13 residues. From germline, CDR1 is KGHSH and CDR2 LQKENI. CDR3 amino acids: CASSPGEGVWQFF. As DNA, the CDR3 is TGTGCCAGCTCACCAGGGGAGGGAGTGTGGCAGTTCTTC.

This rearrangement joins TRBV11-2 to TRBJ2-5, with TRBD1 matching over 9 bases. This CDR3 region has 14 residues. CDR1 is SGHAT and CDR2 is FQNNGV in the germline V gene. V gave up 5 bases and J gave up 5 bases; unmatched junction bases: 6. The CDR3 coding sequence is TGTGCCAGCAGCATCGGGACAGGGACGGAGACCCAGTACTTC. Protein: CASSIGTGTETQYF.